The 21 T cell receptor beta chains given below trace back to one sample, sequenced in a study of response to subunit inactivated influenza vaccine. TCRdb re-called the RT-PCR reads through MiXCR, storing one row per CDR3 protein. The sample holds around 850,000 distinct CDR3 sequences, around a sixth seen once. Source: PBMCs from blood, taken roughly 5 days after vaccination. Receptors were obtained from a man aged 50 to 60 who received an inactivated influenza vaccine.

This clonotype has a handful of counts. The V gene is TRBV4-3, the J gene TRBJ1-1; maybe TRBD1 (5 bases). The CDR3 is 15 amino acids. The ends were cut back, 0 bases at V and 5 bases at J, with 13 bases in the middle. Germline CDR1 is LGHNA and CDR2 is YSLEER. CDR3 loop: CASSQDRSRETEAFF. CDR3 nucleotide sequence: TGCGCCAGCAGCCAAGATCGGTCCAGGGAAACTGAAGCTTTCTTT.

This clonotype was seen more than once but under ten times. V is TRBV4-2 and J is TRBJ2-3; a weak D match, TRBD2 (7 bases). The CDR3 is 17 residues long. In germline, CDR1 is LGHNA, CDR2 YNFKEQ. V gave up 0 bases and J gave up 5 bases, with 18 bases separating them. The CDR3 protein is CASSQDRGSGRLDTQYF. The DNA of the CDR3 is TGTGCCAGCAGCCAAGACAGGGGTAGCGGGCGGTTAGATACGCAGTATTTT.

Here the CDR3 reads CASSTQLAGYNEQFF. CDR3 DNA: TGTGCCAGTAGTACCCAACTAGCGGGGTACAATGAGCAGTTCTTC. V usage is TRBV19 and J usage is TRBJ2-1; 10 nucleotides line up with TRBD2. CDR1 is LNHDA, CDR2 SQIVND, per germline (reference sequence). CDR3 length: 15 residues. The ends lost 4 bases at V and 4 bases at J; junction bases unmatched: 4.

This clonotype was counted many times. This chain links TRBV25-1 with TRBJ2-2; D may be TRBD2 (5 bases). The CDR3 is made up of 14 amino acids. Germline-derived CDR1 and CDR2 are MGHDK and SYGVNS. V was trimmed by 6 bases and J by 6 bases, leaving 14 bases between them. Here the CDR3 reads CASRPTSLAGELFF. CDR3 nucleotide sequence: TGTGCCAGCAGGCCCACTAGTCTCGCCGGGGAGCTGTTTTTT.

CDR3 region: CAISAAGLASETQYF. The DNA for the CDR3 is TGTGCCATCAGTGCAGCGGGACTAGCTTCAGAGACCCAGTACTTC. This chain joins TRBV10-3 and TRBJ2-5; 9 nucleotides match TRBD2. With 4 bases clipped from V and 4 bases from J, the junction kept 7 bases outside the gene matches. This CDR3 has 15 amino acids. The germline V gene has CDR1 ENHRY and CDR2 SYGVKD.

The genes are TRBV28 and TRBJ2-1, with D possibly matching TRBD1 (5 bases). The CDR3 is 14 residues long. Trimming left V 8 bases short and J 10 bases short, with 21 bases between. Per the germline V gene, CDR1 is MDHEN and CDR2 is SYDVKM. The CDR3 sequence: CASRKQGRYLEQFF. The CDR3 nucleotides read TGTGCCAGCCGGAAGCAGGGCAGATATTTGGAGCAGTTCTTC.

Only a few counts were recorded for this clonotype. The chain carries TRBV7-2 and TRBJ2-5, with TRBD1 identical over 10 bases. J lost 5 bases, V lost 2 bases, and 5 bases had no gene match. Germline V gives CDR1 SGHTA, CDR2 FQGNSA. The CDR3 covers 15 residues. The CDR3 bases are TGTGCCAGCAGCTTACTGGGGGGACAGGGGGAGACCCAGTACTTC. Its translation is CASSLLGGQGETQYF. The whole variable domain, filled in from reference TRBV7-2 and TRBJ2-5, reads GAGVSQSPSNKVTEKGKDVELRCDPISGHTALYWYRQSLGQGLEFLIYFQGNSAPDKSGLPSDRFSAERTGGSVSTLTIQRTQQEDSAVYLCASSLLGGQGETQYFGPGTRLLVL.

This clonotype was found many times. The chain uses TRBV12-3 or TRBV12-4 and TRBJ2-7; the D is unclear. This CDR3 spans 15 amino acids. Between the trimmed V and J ends, which lost 3 bases and 4 bases, there was a span of 16 bases. CDR3 sequence reads: CASSLMAARPYEQYF. CDR3 nucleotides: TGTGCCAGCAGTTTGATGGCAGCTAGACCATACGAGCAGTACTTC.

This clonotype was observed a few times. This chain joins TRBV24-1 and TRBJ2-5; D is possibly TRBD2 (6 bases). Germline CDR1 is KGHDR and CDR2 is SFDVKD. V was trimmed by 3 bases and J by 2 bases, leaving 12 bases between them. CDR3 length equals 15 residues. For the CDR3, the DNA is TGTGCCACCAGTGATGTACGGAGGGGACAAGAGACCCAGTACTTC. This translates into CATSDVRRGQETQYF.

CDR3 DNA: TGTGCCATCCGACCATCTAACTATGGCTACACCTTC. It specifies CAIRPSNYGYTF. V and J are TRBV11-2 and TRBJ1-2; D gene unclear. V shed 10 bases and J shed 0 bases, with 9 bases lying between them. The CDR3 runs 12 residues. From germline, CDR1 is SGHAT and CDR2 FQNNGV.

V usage is TRBV28 and J usage is TRBJ2-2, with a weak D call TRBD2 (5 bases). The V gene's germline CDR1 is MDHEN and CDR2 SYDVKM. The CDR3 has 16 amino acids. Trimming left V 5 bases short and J 4 bases short, with 17 bases between. The CDR3 sequence: CASSPVSGSATGELFF. In DNA, the CDR3 is TGTGCCAGCAGTCCCGTCAGCGGTTCCGCCACCGGGGAGCTGTTTTTT. The variable domain in full, with the rest retrieved from reference TRBV28 and TRBJ2-2, is DVKVTQSSRYLVKRTGEKVFLECVQDMDHENMFWYRQDPGLGLRLIYFSYDVKMKEKGDIPEGYSVSREKKERFSLILESASTNQTSMYLCASSPVSGSATGELFFGEGSRLTVL.

This clonotype was seen ten or more times. The rearrangement links TRBV5-1 to TRBJ2-1, with TRBD2 matching 7 bases. The V and J ends lost 0 bases and 3 bases, in that order; junction bases with no gene match: 3. The germline gives CDR1 SGHRS, CDR2 YFSETQ. The CDR3 runs to 15 residues. CDR3 nucleotide sequence: TGCGCCAGCAGCTTGGTGGGGGAGGGCTACAATGAGCAGTTCTTC. Its translation is CASSLVGEGYNEQFF.

The chain is built from TRBV18 and TRBJ2-2, with D perhaps assigned TRBD1 or TRBD2 (6 bases each). The CDR3 has 16 amino acids. V gave up 0 bases and J gave up 3 bases, with 11 bases separating them. Germline CDR1 is KGHSH and CDR2 is LQKENI. CDR3 sequence (DNA): TGTGCCAGCTCACCACCAGGGGGACTCGACACCGGGGAGCTGTTTTTT. Its protein is CASSPPGGLDTGELFF.

The J gene is TRBJ2-3, the V gene TRBV5-1; 8 nucleotides match TRBD2. After removal of 4 bases from V and 2 bases from J, the junction contained 6 bases not matched to a gene. Germline V gene sequence: CDR1 SGHRS, CDR2 YFSETQ. This CDR3 contains 15 residues. CDR3 DNA: TGCGCCAGCAGCCCTTTTAGCGGGGTCACAGATACGCAGTATTTT. Protein product: CASSPFSGVTDTQYF.

The chain employs TRBV29-1 and TRBJ1-2, with 11 bases identical to TRBD1. This CDR3 region has 15 residues. J gave up 2 bases and V 6 bases, and 8 bases lay outside the gene matches. The germline V gene encodes CDR1 SQVTM and CDR2 ANQGSEA. The CDR3 DNA follows: TGCAGCGTAGGACAGGGGGCAACTAAGAACTATGGCTACACCTTC. Its translation: CSVGQGATKNYGYTF.

The chain uses TRBV12-3 or TRBV12-4 and TRBJ1-3; D gene ambiguous. With 1 base removed from V and 0 bases from J, the gap between germline ends came to 7 bases. This CDR3 region has 15 residues. The CDR3, as DNA: TGTGCCAGCAGTTTAGGAGGGCACTCTGGAAACACCATATATTTT. This sequence encodes CASSLGGHSGNTIYF.

The genes are TRBV12-3 or TRBV12-4 and TRBJ2-7; D possibly corresponds to TRBD1 (5 bases). This CDR3 contains 15 residues. Trimming left V 6 bases short and J 2 bases short, with 17 bases between. The DNA of the CDR3 is TGTGCCAGCAGCCCCCAGGGTATGAGAACCTACGAGCAGTACTTC. This gives the protein CASSPQGMRTYEQYF.

This clonotype has just a few counts. This chain uses TRBV6-1 with TRBJ2-3; 7 nucleotides agree with TRBD1. V shed 8 bases and J 2 bases; nucleotides not matched to a gene: 7. The CDR3 is made up of 14 amino acids. Germline V CDR1 and CDR2: MNHNS, SASEGT. This CDR3 is CASSPQGHTDTQYF. CDR3 nucleotide sequence: TGTGCCAGCTCGCCACAGGGGCACACAGATACGCAGTATTTT.

The rearrangement joins TRBV24-1 to TRBJ2-5; TRBD1 matches 11 bases. Germline CDR1 and CDR2: KGHDR and SFDVKD. CDR3 length: 14 residues. Unmatched junction bases numbered 4, after V lost 7 bases and J lost 4 bases. For the CDR3, the DNA is TGTGCCACCAGCGGGACAGGGGGTGGAGAGACCCAGTACTTC. As protein: CATSGTGGGETQYF.

V usage is TRBV12-3 or TRBV12-4 and J usage is TRBJ2-5; D is perhaps TRBD1 or TRBD2 (5 bases each). The V end was cut by 8 bases, the J end by 2 bases, with 15 bases between. This CDR3 contains 14 residues. The CDR3: CASWMGRGQETQYF. The CDR3 nucleotides are TGTGCCAGCTGGATGGGACGGGGACAAGAGACCCAGTACTTC.

This chain uses TRBV20-1 with TRBJ2-7, with 8 bases matching TRBD1. The CDR3 totals 12 residues. V trimming: 6 bases; J trimming: 5 bases; junction bases outside the gene matches: 6. Per the germline V gene, CDR1 is DFQATT and CDR2 is SNEGSKA (reference sequence). This CDR3 is CSANTGGHEQYF. CDR3 DNA sequence: TGCAGTGCAAACACAGGGGGACACGAGCAGTACTTC.